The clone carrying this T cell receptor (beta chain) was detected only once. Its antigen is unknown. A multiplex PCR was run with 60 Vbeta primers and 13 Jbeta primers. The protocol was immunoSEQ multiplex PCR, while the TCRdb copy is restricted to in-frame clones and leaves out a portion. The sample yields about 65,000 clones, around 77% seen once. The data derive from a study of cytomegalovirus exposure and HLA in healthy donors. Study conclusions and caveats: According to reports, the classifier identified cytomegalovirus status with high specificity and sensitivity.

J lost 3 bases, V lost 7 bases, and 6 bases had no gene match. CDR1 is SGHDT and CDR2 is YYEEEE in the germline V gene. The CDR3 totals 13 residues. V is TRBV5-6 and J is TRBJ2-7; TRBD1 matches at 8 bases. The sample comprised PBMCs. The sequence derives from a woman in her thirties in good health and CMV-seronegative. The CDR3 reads CASGYDRGYEQYF. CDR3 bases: TGTGCCAGCGGGTATGACAGGGGCTACGAGCAGTACTTC.